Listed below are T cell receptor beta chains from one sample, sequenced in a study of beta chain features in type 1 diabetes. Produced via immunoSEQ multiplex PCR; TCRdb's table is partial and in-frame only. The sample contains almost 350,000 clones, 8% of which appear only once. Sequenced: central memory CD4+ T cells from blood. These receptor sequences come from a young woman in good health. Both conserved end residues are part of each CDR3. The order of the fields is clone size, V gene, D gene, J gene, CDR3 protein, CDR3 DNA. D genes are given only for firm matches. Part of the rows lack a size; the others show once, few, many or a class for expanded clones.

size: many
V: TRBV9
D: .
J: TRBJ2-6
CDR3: CASSVSGRMGAGANVLTF
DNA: TGTGCCAGCAGCGTAAGCGGACGGATGGGGGCTGGGGCCAACGTCCTGACTTTC

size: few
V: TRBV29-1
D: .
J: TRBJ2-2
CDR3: CSVGGGSHRTGELFF
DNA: TGCAGCGTCGGGGGCGGGAGTCACAGGACCGGGGAGCTGTTTTTT

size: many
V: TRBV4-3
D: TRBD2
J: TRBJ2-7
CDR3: CASSQAGLVGYEQYF
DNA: TGCGCCAGCAGCCAAGCTGGACTAGTCGGTTACGAGCAGTACTTC

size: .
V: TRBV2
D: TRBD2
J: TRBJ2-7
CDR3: CASSDSGSYLSEQYF
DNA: TGTGCCAGCAGTGATAGCGGGAGTTATTTGAGCGAGCAGTACTTC

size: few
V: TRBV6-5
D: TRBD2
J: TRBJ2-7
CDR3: CASSSLAGVVEQYF
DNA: TGTGCCAGCAGTTCGCTAGCGGGAGTCGTCGAGCAGTACTTC

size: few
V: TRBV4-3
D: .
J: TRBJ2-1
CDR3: CASSQLSQGGYNEQFF
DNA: TGCGCCAGCAGCCAGCTAAGCCAGGGAGGATACAATGAGCAGTTCTTC

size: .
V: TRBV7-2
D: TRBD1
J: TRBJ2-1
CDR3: CASSLVGQGDNEQFF
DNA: TGTGCCAGCAGCTTAGTCGGTCAGGGGGACAATGAGCAGTTCTTC

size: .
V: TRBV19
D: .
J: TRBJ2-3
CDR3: CASRQGIGSGGSTDTQYF
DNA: TGTGCCAGTAGGCAGGGGATAGGGAGCGGCGGGTCTACAGATACGCAGTATTTT

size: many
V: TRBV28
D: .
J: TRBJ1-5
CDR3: CASSTPTEAQPQHF
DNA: TGTGCCAGCAGTACCCCGACAGAAGCTCAGCCCCAGCATTTT

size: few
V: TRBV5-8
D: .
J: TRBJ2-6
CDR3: CASSTKTGFGANVLTF
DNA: TGTGCCAGCAGCACAAAAACAGGGTTCGGGGCCAACGTCCTGACTTTC

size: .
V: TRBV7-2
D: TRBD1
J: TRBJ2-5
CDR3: CASSTRLGQGQETQYF
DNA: TGTGCCAGCAGCACCCGACTGGGACAGGGTCAAGAGACCCAGTACTTC

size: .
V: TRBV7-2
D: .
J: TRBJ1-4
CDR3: CASSSSTTGEKLFF
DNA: TGTGCCAGCAGCTCCTCTACGACGGGGGAAAAACTGTTTTTT

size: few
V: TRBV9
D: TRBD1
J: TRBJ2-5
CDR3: CASSVATGGRETQYF
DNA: TGTGCCAGCAGCGTAGCTACAGGGGGCCGAGAGACCCAGTACTTC

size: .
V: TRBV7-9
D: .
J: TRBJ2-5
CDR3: CASSQGVGETQYF
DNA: TGTGCCAGCAGCCAGGGAGTTGGGGAGACCCAGTACTTC

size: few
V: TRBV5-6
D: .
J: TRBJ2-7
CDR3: CASSLAHSSEQYF
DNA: TGTGCCAGCAGCTTGGCCCACTCCTCCGAGCAGTACTTC

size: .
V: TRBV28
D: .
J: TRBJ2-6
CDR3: CASSFWTVRDSGANVLTF
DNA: TGTGCCAGCAGTTTTTGGACAGTGCGAGACTCTGGGGCCAACGTCCTGACTTTC

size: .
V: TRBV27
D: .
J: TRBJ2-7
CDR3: CASSLYSSSYEQYF
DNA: TGTGCCAGCAGTTTATATTCGAGCTCCTACGAGCAGTACTTC

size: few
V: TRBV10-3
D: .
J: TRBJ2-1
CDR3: CAISASWEQFF
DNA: TGTGCCATCAGTGCCTCTTGGGAGCAGTTCTTC

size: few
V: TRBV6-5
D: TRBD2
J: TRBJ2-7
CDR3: CASSHSGNYEQYF
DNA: TGTGCCAGCAGTCATAGCGGGAACTACGAGCAGTACTTC

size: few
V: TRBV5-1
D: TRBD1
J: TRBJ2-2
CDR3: CASSFQGAIGELFF
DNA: TGCGCCAGCAGCTTCCAGGGGGCAATAGGGGAGCTGTTTTTT

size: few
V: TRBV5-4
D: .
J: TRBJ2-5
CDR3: CASSPRAAYQETQYF
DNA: TGTGCCAGCAGCCCCCGCGCGGCGTACCAAGAGACCCAGTACTTC

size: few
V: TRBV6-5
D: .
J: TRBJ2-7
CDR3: CASSYSGGPVSVFF
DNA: TGTGCCAGCAGTTACTCGGGCGGTCCAGTTTCAGTTTTTTTC

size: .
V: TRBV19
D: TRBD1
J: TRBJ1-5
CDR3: CATWDREGQPQHF
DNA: TGTGCCACTTGGGACAGGGAGGGTCAGCCCCAGCATTTT

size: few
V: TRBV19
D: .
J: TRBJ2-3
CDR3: CASSIIHGGILTDTQYF
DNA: TGTGCCAGTAGTATAATACATGGAGGTATCCTCACAGATACGCAGTATTTT

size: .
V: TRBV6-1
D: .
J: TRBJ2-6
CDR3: CASSERDDNVLTF
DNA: TGTGCCAGCAGTGAAAGGGATGACAACGTCCTGACTTTC

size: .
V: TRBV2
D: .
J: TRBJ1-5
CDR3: CASSRDNGNQPQHF
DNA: TGTGCCAGCAGCCGGGACAATGGCAATCAGCCCCAGCATTTT

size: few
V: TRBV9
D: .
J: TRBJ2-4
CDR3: CASSVSARGEDIQYF
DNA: TGTGCCAGCAGCGTTTCGGCCAGGGGGGAAGACATTCAGTACTTC

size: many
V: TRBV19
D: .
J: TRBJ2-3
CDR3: CASRPKGDTDTQYF
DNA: TGTGCCAGTAGGCCCAAGGGCGACACAGATACGCAGTATTTT

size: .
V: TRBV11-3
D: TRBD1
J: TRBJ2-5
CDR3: CASSPTGDQETQYF
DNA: TGTGCCAGCAGCCCTACAGGGGACCAAGAGACCCAGTACTTC

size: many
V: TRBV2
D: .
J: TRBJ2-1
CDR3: CASSGDRYNEQFF
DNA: TGTGCCAGCAGCGGCGACAGGTACAATGAGCAGTTCTTC

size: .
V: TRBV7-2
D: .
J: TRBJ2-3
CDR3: CASSLENTDTQYF
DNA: TGTGCCAGCAGCTTAGAGAACACAGATACGCAGTATTTT

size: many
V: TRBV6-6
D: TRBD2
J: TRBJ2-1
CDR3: CASRPAGAAYNEQFF
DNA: TGTGCCAGCAGACCAGCGGGAGCGGCCTACAATGAGCAGTTCTTC

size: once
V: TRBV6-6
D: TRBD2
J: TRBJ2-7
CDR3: CASSYSTSGSYEQYF
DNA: TGTGCCAGCAGTTACTCAACTAGCGGCTCCTACGAGCAGTACTTC

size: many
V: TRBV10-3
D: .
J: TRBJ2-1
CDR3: CATRDGNNEQFF
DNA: TGTGCCACCAGGGACGGGAACAATGAGCAGTTCTTC

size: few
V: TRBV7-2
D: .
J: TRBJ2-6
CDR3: CASSLGFGANVLTF
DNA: TGTGCCAGCAGCTTGGGGTTTGGGGCCAACGTCCTGACTTTC

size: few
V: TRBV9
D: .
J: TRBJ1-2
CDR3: CASSTPRGQLANYGYTF
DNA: TGTGCCAGCAGCACTCCCCGGGGCCAGCTAGCTAACTATGGCTACACCTTC

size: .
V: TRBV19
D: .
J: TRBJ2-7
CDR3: CASSIGPAYEQYF
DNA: TGTGCCAGTAGTATCGGGCCAGCGTACGAGCAGTACTTC

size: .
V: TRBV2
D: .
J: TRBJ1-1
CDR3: CASSGDLFTEAFF
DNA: TGTGCCAGCAGTGGGGACCTTTTCACTGAAGCTTTCTTT

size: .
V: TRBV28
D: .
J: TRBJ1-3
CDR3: CASSPGGGQRNTIYF
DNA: TGTGCCAGCAGCCCCGGAGGGGGTCAACGAAACACCATATATTTT

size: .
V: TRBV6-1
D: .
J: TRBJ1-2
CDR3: CASSEGRTYGYTF
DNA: TGTGCCAGCAGTGAAGGGCGTACCTATGGCTACACCTTC

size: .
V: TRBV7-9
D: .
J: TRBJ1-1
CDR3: CASSFGQANTEAFF
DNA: TGTGCCAGCAGCTTTGGGCAGGCGAACACTGAAGCTTTCTTT

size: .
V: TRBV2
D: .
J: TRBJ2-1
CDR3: CASSFRAPTDNEQFF
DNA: TGTGCCAGCAGTTTCCGGGCCCCTACGGACAATGAGCAGTTCTTC

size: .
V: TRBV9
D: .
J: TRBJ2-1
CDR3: CASSVGQVAGSYNEQFF
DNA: TGTGCCAGCAGCGTAGGTCAGGTTGCGGGCTCCTACAATGAGCAGTTCTTC

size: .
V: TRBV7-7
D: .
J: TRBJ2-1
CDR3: CASSSLVGAGEQFF
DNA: TGTGCTAGCAGCTCCCTAGTCGGAGCAGGTGAGCAGTTCTTC

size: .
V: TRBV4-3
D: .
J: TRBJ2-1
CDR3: CASSQDYRDLYNEQFF
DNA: TGCGCCAGCAGCCAAGACTACCGGGACTTGTACAATGAGCAGTTCTTC

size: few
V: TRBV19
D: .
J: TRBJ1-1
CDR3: CASSVGGNTEAFF
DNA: TGTGCCAGTAGTGTCGGGGGGAACACTGAAGCTTTCTTT

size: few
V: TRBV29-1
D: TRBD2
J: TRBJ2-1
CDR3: CSVARGVRDEQFF
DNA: TGCAGCGTTGCTCGGGGGGTTCGGGATGAGCAGTTCTTC

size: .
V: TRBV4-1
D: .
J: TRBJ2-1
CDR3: CASSPTSGTFNEQFF
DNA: TGCGCCAGCAGCCCGACCAGCGGAACCTTCAATGAGCAGTTCTTC

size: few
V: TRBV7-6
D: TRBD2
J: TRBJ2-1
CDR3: CASSLVGSGAYNEQFF
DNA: TGTGCCAGCAGCTTAGTCGGTAGCGGGGCGTACAATGAGCAGTTCTTC

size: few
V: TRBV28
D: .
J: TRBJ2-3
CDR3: CASRSPVDTQYF
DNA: TGTGCCAGCCGCTCCCCGGTAGATACGCAGTATTTT

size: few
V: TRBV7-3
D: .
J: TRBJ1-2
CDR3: CASSLQPGENGYTF
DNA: TGTGCCAGCAGCTTACAGCCAGGGGAAAATGGCTACACCTTC

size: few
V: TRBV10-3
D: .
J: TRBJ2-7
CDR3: CAISRQEKYEQYF
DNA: TGTGCCATCAGCCGACAGGAGAAATACGAGCAGTACTTC

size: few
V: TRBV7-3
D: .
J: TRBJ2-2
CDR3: CARAPQGKGANTGELFF
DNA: TGTGCCAGAGCCCCTCAGGGAAAGGGGGCGAACACCGGGGAGCTGTTTTTT

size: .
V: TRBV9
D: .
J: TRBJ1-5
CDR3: CASSAHINQPQHF
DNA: TGTGCCAGCAGCGCACACATTAATCAGCCCCAGCATTTT

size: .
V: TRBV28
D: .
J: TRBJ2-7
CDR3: CASSSPGISYEQYF
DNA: TGTGCCAGCAGTTCCCCCGGGATCTCCTACGAGCAGTACTTC

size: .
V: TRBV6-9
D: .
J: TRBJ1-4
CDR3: CASSYSTPLGTNEKLFF
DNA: TGTGCCAGCAGTTATTCGACCCCATTGGGGACTAATGAAAAACTGTTTTTT

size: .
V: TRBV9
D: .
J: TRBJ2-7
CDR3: CASSPSVSPYEQYF
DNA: TGTGCCAGCAGTCCTAGCGTAAGCCCCTACGAGCAGTACTTC

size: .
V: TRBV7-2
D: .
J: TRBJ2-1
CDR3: CASTAYNNEQFF
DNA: TGTGCCAGCACCGCTTATAACAATGAGCAGTTCTTC

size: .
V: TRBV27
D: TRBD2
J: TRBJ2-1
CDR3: CASSPRGVHNEQFF
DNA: TGTGCCAGCAGTCCCCGGGGGGTGCACAATGAGCAGTTCTTC

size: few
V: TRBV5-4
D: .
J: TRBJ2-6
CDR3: CASSQKSGANVLTF
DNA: TGTGCCAGCAGCCAAAAATCTGGGGCCAACGTCCTGACTTTC